What follows are 22 T cell receptor beta chains derived from one specimen sequenced in a study of T cell responses to AZD1222 COVID-19 vaccine. Method: immunoSEQ multiplex PCR; TCRdb's copy keeps in-frame clones and lacks some. The sample holds around 95,000 clones, approximately 90% seen once. Sample: peripheral blood, taken on day 0 of AZD1222 vaccination. These receptor sequences come from an adult in good health.

The chain combines TRBV6-1 with TRBJ2-5; the D call may be TRBD1 or TRBD2 (6 bases each). The germline V gene encodes CDR1 MNHNS and CDR2 SASEGT. This CDR3 contains 16 residues. Trimming took off 4 bases at V and 4 bases at J, with 19 bases between the two ends. In DNA form, the CDR3 reads TGTGCCAGCAGTGCCGGGGGCACGCAGGGTGGAGAGACCCAGTACTTC. As protein: CASSAGGTQGGETQYF.

The chain employs TRBV3-1 (or the pseudogene TRBV3-2) and TRBJ2-3; D is uncertain. The CDR3 loop spans 12 amino acids. Per the germline V gene, CDR1 is LGHDT and CDR2 is YNNKEL (reference sequence). The ends were cut back, 1 base at V and 6 bases at J, with 5 bases in the middle. DNA for the CDR3: TGTGCCAGCAGCCAAGTCTTGGATACGCAGTATTTT. It codes for CASSQVLDTQYF.

The V gene is TRBV27, the J gene TRBJ2-2; D unresolved. CDR1 MNHEY and CDR2 SMNVEV come from the germline V gene (reference sequence). Trimming stripped 7 bases from V and 10 bases from J, with 16 bases between. The CDR3 has 13 amino acids. Here the CDR3 reads CASTRADVQELFF. The CDR3 DNA reads TGTGCCAGCACTCGGGCGGACGTTCAGGAGCTGTTTTTT.

V is TRBV29-1 and J is TRBJ2-7; weak D call: TRBD2 (6 bases). Trimming pared 3 bases from V and 4 bases from J, leaving 16 bases between. The germline V gene encodes CDR1 SQVTM and CDR2 ANQGSEA. The CDR3 is made up of 14 amino acids. The CDR3 spells CSVDGGLGSYEQYF. DNA for the CDR3: TGCAGCGTTGACGGGGGATTGGGTTCGTACGAGCAGTACTTC.

The rearrangement joins TRBV5-5 to TRBJ2-3; 10 positions match TRBD2. Trimming removed 2 bases from V and 1 base from J; junction bases left unmatched: 7. Germline V CDR1 and CDR2: SGHKS, YYEKEE (reference sequence). This CDR3 spans 17 amino acids. The chain's CDR3 is CASSLRLAGVGTDTQYF. The CDR3 coding sequence is TGTGCCAGCAGCTTAAGGCTAGCGGGAGTGGGCACAGATACGCAGTATTTT.

The V call is TRBV18, the J call TRBJ2-6, with a possible D match to TRBD1 (6 bases). CDR1 is KGHSH, CDR2 LQKENI, per germline. The CDR3 loop spans 15 amino acids. Trimming cost V 7 bases and J 1 base, with 11 bases left between them. This CDR3 is CASLQGQSGANVLTF. The CDR3 nucleotides are TGTGCCAGCTTGCAAGGACAGTCTGGGGCCAACGTCCTGACTTTC.

This clone was seen a few times. The chain has TRBV7-2 and TRBJ2-1; the D is unclear. Per the germline V gene, CDR1 is SGHTA and CDR2 is FQGNSA. The CDR3 has 15 amino acids. The V gene lost 1 base and the J gene lost 6 bases, with 13 bases spanning the gap. The CDR3 reads CASSLGWADFNEQFF. CDR3 nucleotide sequence: TGTGCCAGCAGCTTAGGTTGGGCCGACTTCAATGAGCAGTTCTTC. Combining the CDR3 with reference TRBV7-2 and TRBJ2-1 gives the whole variable domain GAGVSQSPSNKVTEKGKDVELRCDPISGHTALYWYRQSLGQGLEFLIYFQGNSAPDKSGLPSDRFSAERTGGSVSTLTIQRTQQEDSAVYLCASSLGWADFNEQFFGPGTRLTVL.

The CDR3 region is CASSLGGTGGEPQHF. CDR3 in DNA: TGTGCCAGCAGCTTAGGGGGGACAGGGGGTGAGCCCCAGCATTTT. The chain has TRBV7-9 and TRBJ1-5, with 11 bases fitting TRBD1. The germline CDR1 and CDR2 sequences are SEHNR and FQNEAQ (reference sequence). After removal of 1 base from V and 8 bases from J, the junction contained 4 bases not matched to a gene. This CDR3 has 15 residues. Filled out from reference TRBV7-9 and TRBJ1-5, the complete variable domain reads DTGVSQNPRHKITKRGQNVTFRCDPISEHNRLYWYRQTLGQGPEFLTYFQNEAQLEKSRLLSDRFSAERPKGSFSTLEIQRTEQGDSAMYLCASSLGGTGGEPQHFGDGTRLSIL.

The chain uses TRBV5-1 and TRBJ2-7, with a tentative D call TRBD2 (5 bases). The CDR3 spans 15 residues. V lost 0 bases, J lost 7 bases, and 17 bases lay in between. Per germline, CDR1 SGHRS and CDR2 YFSETQ. The DNA for the CDR3 is TGCGCCAGCAGCTTGGCGGCTAGCAACCCTGTTGAGCAGTACTTC. Protein sequence: CASSLAASNPVEQYF.

The chain uses TRBV2 and TRBJ2-7; 8 bases fit TRBD1. The ends lost 0 bases at V and 5 bases at J; junction bases unmatched: 9. Germline-derived CDR1 and CDR2 are SNHLY and FYNNEI. The CDR3 is 16 residues long. The CDR3 nucleotides are TGTGCCAGCAGTGAAGCGCGTCAGACAGGGGAGGACGAGCAGTACTTC. Residues: CASSEARQTGEDEQYF.

This clone was picked up one time. The chain uses TRBV5-1 and TRBJ2-3; 8 nucleotides align to TRBD2. The V gene end was trimmed by 0 bases and the J gene end by 6 bases; junction bases not matched to a gene: 9. Per the germline V gene, CDR1 is SGHRS and CDR2 is YFSETQ. The CDR3 loop spans 16 amino acids. The CDR3 here is CASSLAGSGGTDTQYF. The CDR3 DNA reads as TGCGCCAGCAGCTTGGCCGGGTCGGGGGGGACGGATACGCAGTATTTT.

V gene TRBV27 combines with J gene TRBJ1-2; D might be TRBD1 (5 bases). Trimming left V 4 bases short and J 1 base short, with 16 bases between. This CDR3 has 16 residues. Germline V gene lookup returns CDR1 MNHEY and CDR2 SMNVEV (reference sequence). CDR3: CASSSNRQQINYGYTF. DNA of the CDR3: TGTGCCAGCAGTTCTAACAGGCAACAAATTAACTATGGCTACACCTTC.

This chain connects TRBV7-9 to TRBJ1-1; D is perhaps TRBD1 (5 bases). The V end lost 1 base, the J end lost 11 bases, and 20 bases lay between the germline ends. This CDR3 contains 15 residues. Germline CDR1 reads SEHNR; CDR2 reads FQNEAQ (reference sequence). CDR3 residues: CASSLDRDGTFPAFF. CDR3 in DNA: TGTGCCAGCAGCTTAGACCGGGACGGAACCTTCCCTGCTTTCTTT.

The chain combines TRBV27 with TRBJ2-3; a weak D match, TRBD2 (6 bases). The CDR3 loop spans 12 amino acids. V lost 6 bases and J 5 bases, leaving 9 bases between the germline ends. Germline CDR1 reads MNHEY; CDR2 reads SMNVEV (reference sequence). The CDR3 nucleotides read TGTGCCAGCAGATCAGCGGGAGATACGCAGTATTTT. This gives the protein CASRSAGDTQYF.

The chain couples TRBV2 to TRBJ1-4; TRBD1 might be the D (6 bases). Germline CDR1 reads SNHLY; CDR2 reads FYNNEI. The CDR3 is 14 amino acids. Trimming left V 6 bases short and J 2 bases short, with 10 bases between. Written as DNA, the CDR3 is TGTGCCAGCAGGGGGGCTCGGACTAATGAAAAACTGTTTTTT. This sequence encodes CASRGARTNEKLFF.

The genes are TRBV18 and TRBJ1-1, with a tentative D call TRBD1 (5 bases). Between the trimmed V and J ends, which lost 0 bases and 0 bases, there was a span of 17 bases. The CDR3 totals 18 residues. The germline V gene has CDR1 KGHSH and CDR2 LQKENI. CDR3 region: CASSPPFRGASMNTEAFF. The CDR3, as DNA: TGTGCCAGCTCACCACCGTTTAGGGGCGCCTCTATGAACACTGAAGCTTTCTTT.

V and J are TRBV5-5 and TRBJ1-2; maybe TRBD1 (5 bases). V was shortened by 2 bases and J by 2 bases, with 19 bases between the two germline ends. Per germline, CDR1 SGHKS and CDR2 YYEKEE (reference sequence). The CDR3 loop spans 17 amino acids. The DNA of the CDR3 is TGTGCCAGCAGCTTTAGGGGAGGACAAGCGGCAAACTATGGCTACACCTTC. Its translation: CASSFRGGQAANYGYTF. The entire variable domain, with the rest obtained from reference TRBV5-5 and TRBJ1-2, is as follows: DAGVTQSPTHLIKTRGQQVTLRCSPISGHKSVSWYQQVLGQGPQFIFQYYEKEERGRGNFPDRFSARQFPNYSSELNVNALLLGDSALYLCASSFRGGQAANYGYTFGSGTRLTVV.

The DNA for the CDR3 is TGTGCCAGCAGCTTGCGAAACGAGCAGTACTTC. Residues: CASSLRNEQYF. The chain employs TRBV5-6 and TRBJ2-7; D is unresolved. The CDR3 length is 11 residues. V was shortened by 1 base and J by 5 bases, with 4 bases between the two germline ends. The germline V gene encodes CDR1 SGHDT and CDR2 YYEEEE.

The chain couples TRBV15 to TRBJ2-7, with D possibly TRBD1 on 6 matching bases. The CDR3 is 15 amino acids. V gave up 1 base and J gave up 2 bases, with 12 bases separating them. The germline V gene has CDR1 LNHNV and CDR2 YYDKDF (reference sequence). CDR3 in amino acids: CATSRGAQGTYEQYF. CDR3 coding DNA: TGTGCCACCAGCAGAGGGGCCCAGGGGACCTACGAGCAGTACTTC.

The chain employs TRBV5-1 and TRBJ1-4, with TRBD1 matching 9 bases. The junction had 4 bases not matched to a gene; V was cut back by 4 bases and J by 0 bases. The CDR3 is 16 amino acids. CDR1 and CDR2 from the germline V gene are SGHRS and YFSETQ. DNA of the CDR3: TGCGCCAGCAGCACCCGGACAGGGGCAACTAATGAAAAACTGTTTTTT. Translating it yields CASSTRTGATNEKLFF.

The rearrangement links TRBV6-5 to TRBJ1-3, with D hard to call. The V end was cut by 0 bases, the J end by 11 bases, with 5 bases between. There are 11 residues in the CDR3. Germline CDR1 is MNHEY and CDR2 is SVGAGI. The CDR3 region has the DNA TGTGCCAGCAGTTACTCGGGTGCCATATATTTT. Its protein product is CASSYSGAIYF.

The chain combines TRBV6-1 with TRBJ1-2; possible D gene TRBD1, 5 bases. The CDR3 is made up of 14 amino acids. V lost 1 base to trimming and J lost 3 bases, with 9 bases between them. Germline CDR1 MNHNS, CDR2 SASEGT. CDR3 region: CASSEGEGDYGYTF. The CDR3 region has the DNA TGTGCCAGCAGTGAAGGGGAAGGGGACTATGGCTACACCTTC.